This record covers a single T cell receptor (beta chain). Its antigen is undetermined. The sample originates from a study of blood T cells in healthy people across ages. A second PCR of 7 to 11 cycles used a sample-barcoded 5' primer and a J-beta primer mix. TCRdb re-called the 5' RACE reads through MiXCR, storing one row per CDR3 protein. The sample lists 1 million or so distinct CDR3 sequences, 20% to 25% seen once, with 0.65% to 0.95% in the top ten. Germline-derived CDR1 and CDR2 are MGHRA and YSYEKL. This CDR3 is built from 14 residues. Trimming left V 0 bases short and J 5 bases short, with 10 bases between. Study-wide findings and caveats: It was not possible, with unsorted PBMCs, to conclusively compare naive and antigen-experienced cells. Whereas aged donors had fewer naive CD4+ cells, long-lived donors had more of them and higher diversity. Age brought a roughly linear fall in TCR beta diversity measured per million T cells.

These data were also reused for a study on T cells of mothers and their children.

The chain is built from TRBV4-1 and TRBJ2-5; D gene unclear. This clonotype was sampled from a girl aged 2-10 years in good health. The material sequenced was blood. The CDR3 nucleotides read TGCGCCAGCAGCCAAGAAGCCGACCCGGAGACCCAGTACTTC. Residues: CASSQEADPETQYF.